This entry is about one T cell receptor beta chain. In the authors' methods: Cell counts per sample came from amplifying reference gene primers. Produced via immunoSEQ multiplex PCR; TCRdb's table is partial and in-frame only. The V and J calls and clone size were taken over from that table, and D and trimming were inferred from the DNA. The table has about 160,000 clones, roughly 88% seen once. V was trimmed by 6 bases and J by 2 bases, leaving 18 bases between them. Germline V gene lookup returns CDR1 SEHNR and CDR2 FQNEAQ (reference sequence). The CDR3 loop spans 16 amino acids. This entry comes from a study of blood T cell repertoires in COVID-19. Turning to the study itself: Spain, Italy and the United States supplied samples that represented acute and convalescent COVID-19. From T cells, B-cell-depleted T cells, or PBMCs came the material, which was cDNA or gDNA.

The sequenced material came from peripheral blood. The TCR sequence derives from a woman of 80 years or more with active or convalescent COVID-19. V usage is TRBV7-9 and J usage is TRBJ2-3; D not resolved. CDR3 residues: CASSLGPATITDTQYF. The DNA for the CDR3 is TGTGCCAGCAGTTTGGGCCCCGCTACAATCACAGATACGCAGTATTTT. The complete variable domain, with remaining parts taken from reference TRBV7-9 and TRBJ2-3, reads DTGVSQNPRHKITKRGQNVTFRCDPISEHNRLYWYRQTLGQGPEFLTYFQNEAQLEKSRLLSDRFSAERPKGSFSTLEIQRTEQGDSAMYLCASSLGPATITDTQYFGPGTRLTVL.